This TCR beta chain is from a study of T cell responses to AZD1222 COVID-19 vaccine (dated by TCRdb to about 2021). For the wider study: TCR sequencing was performed for roughly 250 trial participants, of whom about 200 were given two doses of AZD1222 and 26 were given two doses of MenACWY control vaccine. Enrollment into the trials was organized by age into subgroups of 18-55, 56-69 and 70-plus years, and those subgroups contained roughly 150, 30 and 60 TCR-sequenced participants, respectively. The full study reports these points: The 56-69-year group was small, and its depth increase did not reach significance, likely because of low power. Conclusions about previously exposed vaccinees are limited because only six or seven AZD1222 recipients were SARS-CoV-2 seropositive at baseline. Epitopes outside the regions mutated in the B.1.351 and B.1.1.7 variants were reportedly recognized by nearly half of the unique spike-specific TCRs. Spike-specific TCR breadth and depth rose significantly after two AZD1222 doses compared with day 0 and with MenACWY recipients. Participants were mostly white British, with more females than males. The authors suggested clonal diversity may have been underestimated. No day 14 peak-response samples were available, so repertoires were characterized only after the peak T cell response. Vaccine-associated CD4 TCRs spanned the whole spike protein, with dominant responses in regions 160-218 and 743-854.

Looking up the germline V gene yields CDR1 SGHDT and CDR2 YYEEEE. Measured from the cysteine to the phenylalanine, the CDR3 is 13 residues long. Just the 39-base CDR3 DNA is kept, in frame starting at base 1. V is cut by 4 bases and J by 5 bases, and the space between the germline ends is 12 bases. Remarks on this clone: This receptor's antigen is unknown. One base away there is no much larger clone; base qualities are not given.

The CDR3 regions of human TCRbeta chains were analyzed by immunosequencing. Per the original workflow: TCRs in the repertoires were compared against a reference library of SARS-CoV-2-specific TCRs that had been generated with the MIRA antigen-specificity platform. Breadth was defined as the fraction of unique TCRs that were SARS-CoV-2-associated, and depth was defined as the fraction of total T cells that were SARS-CoV-2-associated. Using the MIRA data, each spike-specific TCR was assigned both to the spike region to which the TCR was reactive and to a CD4 or CD8 class. Log10-transformed breadth and depth values were compared by one-way ANOVA with Sidak's multiple comparisons tests. The clones in this table, taken by TCRdb from immuneACCESS, are in-frame only. Not every clone is retained; where verified, under half of the shortfall comes from an unresolved V gene, and the cause of the rest is unknown. The DNA gave D and trimming, while V, J and clone size come from that table. In this sample the table shows roughly 150,000 clones, approximately 90% of which occur a single time. The top ten hold 3.1% of the sample.

The time point label here, explained by the study, means: about 28 days (+/-7) after the second vaccine dose. AZD1222 recipients whose second dose came at about 4 weeks and those whose second dose came at about 12 weeks were combined into one group, since spike-specific TCR depth and breadth did not differ between the two schedules. The vaccinee samples were drawn from two UK trials, COV001 and COV002, one of which was a single-blind randomized controlled phase 2/3 trial testing AZD1222 (ChAdOx1 nCoV-19) in healthy adults. For TCRbeta chain sequencing, PBMC samples from trial participants were taken at day 0 and at day 28 after the second dose.

The material was peripheral blood, obtained 28 days after the second AZD1222 dose. The sequence came from an adult who received the AZD1222 COVID-19 vaccine. The chain is made from TRBV5-6 and TRBJ2-5; D gene: possibly TRBD1, on 5 matching bases. The DNA reads as follows: TGTGCCAGCAGCCGCAGGGTCAGGGAGACCCAGTACTTC. Translated, this gives CASSRRVRETQYF.